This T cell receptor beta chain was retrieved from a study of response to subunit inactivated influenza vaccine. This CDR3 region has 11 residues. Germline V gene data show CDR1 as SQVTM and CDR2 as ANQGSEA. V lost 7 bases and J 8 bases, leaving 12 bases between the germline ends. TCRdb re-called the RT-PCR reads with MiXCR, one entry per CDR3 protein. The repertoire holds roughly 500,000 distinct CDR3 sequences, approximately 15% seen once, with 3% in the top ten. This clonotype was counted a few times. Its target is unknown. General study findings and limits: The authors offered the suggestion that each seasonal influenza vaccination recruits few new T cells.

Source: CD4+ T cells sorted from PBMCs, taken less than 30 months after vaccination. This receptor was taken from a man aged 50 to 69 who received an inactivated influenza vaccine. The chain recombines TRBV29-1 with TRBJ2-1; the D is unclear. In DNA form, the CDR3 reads TGCAGCGGCGCCCCGGGCGATGAGCAGTTCTTC. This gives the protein CSGAPGDEQFF.